The T cell receptor (beta chain) under discussion was sequenced for a study of Ad26.COV2.S vaccination and SARS-CoV-2 variants. About the research overall: Donor participated within the Ad26.COV2.S arm of the COV1001 trial. Administration of Ad26.COV2.S was intramuscular, either once or twice 56 days apart. Whole-study findings and limits: There was reportedly substantial breadth in spike-specific CD8+ and CD4+ T cell responses after vaccination.

Documented treatment: 15 to 20 received Ad26.COV2.S at low or high dose, single or two shots; a few received placebo; per-sample allocation not given. Sampling was done on day 63 after the first vaccine or placebo injection. CDR1 and CDR2 (germline): LGHDT, YNNKEL (reference sequence). Losses at the gene ends were 0 bases for V and 0 bases for J; bases not matched to a gene: 5. There are 17 residues in the CDR3. Repertoires were generated with immunoSEQ multiplex PCR, while TCRdb's copy carries only in-frame clones and drops some. This sample has approximately 300,000 clones, with approximately 86% found just once. Of note for this clone: What it recognizes is unknown.

The TCR comes from a person aged 18-65 years who received the Ad26.COV2.S COVID-19 vaccine or a placebo. Sequencing used peripheral blood, obtained in a trial of Ad26.COV2.S vaccine versus placebo. The rearrangement joins TRBV3-1 (or the pseudogene TRBV3-2) to TRBJ2-5; 9 nucleotides align to TRBD2. The CDR3 bases are TGTGCCAGCAGCCAAGATCAGATAGCGGGGGACCAAGAGACCCAGTACTTC. Translated: CASSQDQIAGDQETQYF.